The rows below give T cell receptor beta chains drawn from one sample of a study of T cells in Graves' hyperthyroidism and ophthalmopathy. Each CDR3 protein gets one entry after TCRdb re-called the multiplex PCR reads with MiXCR. This sample has fewer than 800,000 distinct CDR3 sequences, with 16% found just once. The sample comprised blood. These receptor sequences come from a young man with Graves' hyperthyroidism. Each CDR3 is given with its conserved first and last residue. A D gene is named only where the DNA matches it firmly. Some rows have no size entry. The others give once, few or many, or a class for an expanded clone.

clone_size	j_call	d_call	v_call	cdr3_aa	cdr3_nt
.	TRBJ1-5	.	TRBV11-2	CASSVGTSGQPQHF	TGTGCCAGCAGTGTCGGGACGTCCGGTCAGCCCCAGCATTTT
.	TRBJ2-3	TRBD2	TRBV7-9	CASSNPSGIKDTQYF	TGTGCCAGCAGCAACCCTAGCGGGATAAAAGATACGCAGTATTTT
many	TRBJ2-5	.	TRBV20-1	CSARDVLEGTQYF	TGCAGTGCTAGAGATGTACTTGAAGGGACCCAGTACTTC
few	TRBJ2-1	TRBD2	TRBV5-6	CASSGAGVDNEQFF	TGTGCCAGCAGCGGAGCGGGAGTCGACAATGAGCAGTTCTTC
many	TRBJ2-7	.	TRBV20-1	CSASPGQRRYEQYF	TGCAGTGCAAGTCCCGGACAGAGGAGATACGAGCAGTACTTC
many	TRBJ2-7	.	TRBV12-3/TRBV12-4	CASSFSTYEQYF	TGTGCCAGCAGTTTCAGTACCTACGAGCAGTACTTC
.	TRBJ2-7	TRBD1	TRBV7-9	CASSPGQGVHYEQYF	TGTGCCAGCAGCCCCGGACAGGGCGTCCACTACGAGCAGTACTTC
.	TRBJ2-3	TRBD1	TRBV6-2/TRBV6-3	CDSRPTGVAERSTDTQYF	TGTGACAGCAGACCCACAGGGGTCGCTGAAAGAAGCACAGATACGCAGTATTTT
many	TRBJ1-5	.	TRBV30	CAWSVGAGANQPQHF	TGTGCCTGGAGTGTCGGGGCAGGCGCCAATCAGCCCCAGCATTTT
.	TRBJ2-5	TRBD2	TRBV7-9	CASSETSGRVPQYF	TGTGCCAGCAGCGAAACTAGCGGGAGGGTGCCCCAGTACTTC
few	TRBJ2-2	.	TRBV12-3/TRBV12-4	CASSFVRALNTGELFF	TGTGCCAGCAGTTTTGTCAGGGCTCTTAACACCGGGGAGCTGTTTTTT
once	TRBJ2-1	TRBD1	TRBV29-1	CSVEDDRGGDEQFF	TGCAGCGTTGAAGACGACAGGGGTGGGGATGAGCAGTTCTTC
few	TRBJ2-3	TRBD1	TRBV2	CASMGDRGTDTQYF	TGTGCCAGCATGGGTGACAGGGGCACAGATACGCAGTATTTT
.	TRBJ2-7	.	TRBV28	CASSFLVGEQYF	TGTGCCAGCAGTTTTTTGGTAGGCGAGCAGTACTTC
many	TRBJ2-5	.	TRBV29-1	CSGLRDPRVETQYF	TGCAGCGGATTACGGGACCCTCGGGTGGAGACCCAGTACTTC
.	TRBJ1-2	.	TRBV20-1	CRPTGQSNYGYTF	TGCAGACCTACGGGACAAAGTAACTATGGCTACACCTTC
many	TRBJ2-1	TRBD2	TRBV7-3	CASSLGPSGYNEQFF	TGTGCCAGCAGTCTAGGTCCTAGCGGCTACAATGAGCAGTTCTTC
many	TRBJ1-2	.	TRBV18	CASSPDARGVNYGYTF	TGTGCCAGCTCACCAGATGCACGAGGAGTGAACTATGGCTACACCTTC
few	TRBJ2-7	.	TRBV27	CASSPGGSGYEQYF	TGTGCCAGCAGTCCTGGAGGTAGCGGCTACGAGCAGTACTTC
many	TRBJ2-1	.	TRBV28	CASKRAGYNEQFF	TGTGCCAGCAAAAGGGCAGGGTACAATGAGCAGTTCTTC